These 14 T cell receptor beta chains came from one sample sequenced in a study of blood T cell repertoires in COVID-19. Using immunoSEQ multiplex PCR, the repertoire was profiled, and TCRdb retains in-frame clones only, with some absent. The profile shows around 250,000 clones, over 75% of them singletons. Sequenced material: peripheral blood. These receptors were collected from a woman in her 70s with COVID-19, enrolled during active disease.

This sequence joins TRBV20-1 and TRBJ1-3, with D possibly being TRBD1 (6 bases). With 3 bases removed from V and 1 base from J, the gap between germline ends came to 10 bases. Germline CDR1 and CDR2: DFQATT and SNEGSKA (reference sequence). CDR3 length: 14 residues. The CDR3 reads CSASGQGSGNTIYF. CDR3 nucleotides: TGCAGTGCTAGTGGGCAGGGGTCTGGAAACACCATATATTTT.

This chain connects TRBV4-3 to TRBJ2-1; D might be TRBD2 (6 bases). Germline values: CDR1 LGHNA, CDR2 YSLEER. The CDR3 totals 14 residues. V was trimmed by 11 bases and J by 3 bases, leaving 17 bases between them. In nucleotides, the CDR3 is TGCGCCCCCGGAGGGGAATCGGGCTACAATGAGCAGTTCTTC. This sequence encodes CAPGGESGYNEQFF.

The chain links TRBV24-1 to TRBJ2-1; TRBD1 aligns across 7 bases. The length of the CDR3 is 14 residues. The V segment lost 5 bases and the J segment 7 bases; nucleotides outside the gene matches: 7. Germline V gene lookup returns CDR1 KGHDR and CDR2 SFDVKD. CDR3 in amino acids: CATSADREWNEQFF. As DNA, the CDR3 is TGTGCCACCAGTGCTGACAGGGAATGGAATGAGCAGTTCTTC.

The chain has TRBV7-2 and TRBJ2-1, with D maybe TRBD2 (6 bases). Looked up from germline, CDR1 is SGHTA and CDR2 is FQGNSA. The CDR3 consists of 13 residues. V lost 2 bases, J lost 7 bases, and 9 bases lay in between. CDR3 region: CASSLSSENEQFF. The CDR3 nucleotides are TGTGCCAGCAGCTTATCTAGCGAGAATGAGCAGTTCTTC. Variable domain in full (rest from reference TRBV7-2 and TRBJ2-1): GAGVSQSPSNKVTEKGKDVELRCDPISGHTALYWYRQSLGQGLEFLIYFQGNSAPDKSGLPSDRFSAERTGGSVSTLTIQRTQQEDSAVYLCASSLSSENEQFFGPGTRLTVL.

In this sample, this clone turned up once. The sample has other DNA sequences that encode this CDR3 too. This chain connects TRBV6-5 to TRBJ2-7, with D perhaps matching TRBD1 (5 bases). CDR3 length equals 12 residues. V was cut by 6 bases and J by 2 bases, with 8 bases left in between. CDR1 and CDR2 (germline): MNHEY, SVGAGI. In DNA form, the CDR3 reads TGTGCCAGCAGGGGGCAGGCCTACGAGCAGTACTTC. The encoded protein is CASRGQAYEQYF.

The rearrangement uses TRBV27 and TRBJ2-1; 11 bases match TRBD2. CDR1 MNHEY and CDR2 SMNVEV come from the germline V gene (reference sequence). The J segment lost 4 bases and the V segment lost 2 bases, leaving 4 bases of the junction unmatched. The CDR3 extends over 16 amino acids. Here the CDR3 reads CASSLEIAGGYNEQFF. CDR3 DNA: TGTGCCAGCAGTTTAGAAATAGCGGGAGGGTACAATGAGCAGTTCTTC.

The chain joins TRBV3-1 (or the pseudogene TRBV3-2) to TRBJ1-2; the D is unclear. Germline CDR1 reads LGHDT; CDR2 reads YNNKEL (reference sequence). This CDR3 is 18 amino acids long. Trimming removed 1 base from V and 4 bases from J, with 22 bases in between. The CDR3 DNA follows: TGTGCCAGCAGCCAAGTAGCAGGAGGCCCGGGTTTCGGCTATGGCTACACCTTC. Encoded protein: CASSQVAGGPGFGYGYTF.

The rearrangement links TRBV5-6 to TRBJ1-5; D is unclear. Germline V gene sequence: CDR1 SGHDT, CDR2 YYEEEE. Trimming stripped 2 bases from V and 0 bases from J, with 3 bases between. This CDR3 is built from 13 residues. DNA for the CDR3: TGTGCCAGCAGCTTTAGTAGCAATCAGCCCCAGCATTTT. It specifies CASSFSSNQPQHF.

Worth noting for this clone: Other DNA sequences in this sample translate to the same CDR3. The chain uses TRBV11-3 and TRBJ1-1; D gene uncertain. V gave up 6 bases and J gave up 2 bases, with 13 bases separating them. The CDR3 totals 14 residues. From germline, CDR1 is SGHNT and CDR2 YENEEA. Here the CDR3 DNA reads TGTGCCAGCAGTTTGGGGAGGGTAAACACTGAAGCTTTCTTT. Translation gives CASSLGRVNTEAFF.

V is TRBV6-1 and J is TRBJ1-1, with a weak D call TRBD1 (6 bases). V was pared by 3 bases and J by 10 bases, with 18 bases between. The CDR3 is 14 residues long. CDR1 and CDR2 from the germline V gene are MNHNS and SASEGT. The CDR3, as DNA: TGTGCCAGCAGTGATGACTTCACAGGGTCTGGAGCTTTCTTT. Encoded protein: CASSDDFTGSGAFF.

The rearrangement links TRBV11-2 to TRBJ2-2, with 13 bases identical to TRBD2. Trimming cost V 5 bases and J 6 bases; bases outside gene matches: 3. CDR3 size: 15 residues. CDR1 and CDR2 (germline): SGHAT, FQNNGV. The CDR3 sequence is CASSKGLAGAGELFF. CDR3 nucleotides: TGTGCCAGCAGCAAAGGACTAGCGGGAGCCGGGGAGCTGTTTTTT.

The genes are TRBV18 and TRBJ2-3; D is unclear. Germline lookup yields CDR1 KGHSH and CDR2 LQKENI. V lost 0 bases and J lost 5, with 6 bases in between. The CDR3 loop spans 13 amino acids. CDR3: CASSPPSVDTQYF. CDR3 coding DNA: TGTGCCAGCTCACCACCGTCAGTAGATACGCAGTATTTT.

The rearrangement joins TRBV18 to TRBJ2-5; D is perhaps TRBD1 (6 bases). This CDR3 has 14 amino acids. V was clipped by 4 bases and J by 1 base, with 10 bases between them. Germline CDR1 is KGHSH and CDR2 is LQKENI. The CDR3 DNA is TGTGCCAGCTCACAAGGACAGAGCCAAGAGACCCAGTACTTC. It specifies CASSQGQSQETQYF. Combining the CDR3 with reference TRBV18 and TRBJ2-5 gives the whole variable domain NAGVMQNPRHLVRRRGQEARLRCSPMKGHSHVYWYRQLPEEGLKFMVYLQKENIIDESGMPKERFSAEFPKEGPSILRIQQVVRGDSAAYFCASSQGQSQETQYFGPGTRLLVL.

This rearrangement joins TRBV11-3 to TRBJ1-1, with TRBD1 matching 8 bases. The ends lost 5 bases at V and 1 base at J; junction bases unmatched: 6. Germline V gene lookup returns CDR1 SGHNT and CDR2 YENEEA. There are 15 residues in the CDR3. CDR3 protein: CASSPRTGKNTEAFF. CDR3 in DNA: TGTGCCAGCAGCCCACGGACAGGGAAGAACACTGAAGCTTTCTTT.